This TCR beta chain was captured by sequencing in a study of T cells in tuberculosis. Here immunoSEQ multiplex PCR was the method, and the copy in TCRdb shows in-frame clones only, minus some. The sample has 7,500 to 8,500 clones; 85% to 95% are singletons. V was cut by 3 bases and J by 6 bases, with 15 bases left in between. CDR1 and CDR2 from the germline V gene are LNHDA and SQIVND (reference sequence). The length of the CDR3 is 15 residues. The clonotype comes from an adult with tuberculosis. The V call is TRBV19, the J call TRBJ1-5; D possibly corresponds to TRBD1 (6 bases). The sample was PBMCs. In DNA, the CDR3 is TGTGCCAGTAGTATTTTTGGGGCAGGGGTTCAGCCCCAGCATTTT. This translates into CASSIFGAGVQPQHF.